These T cell receptor beta chains were read from a single sample in a study of post-analysis software for immune sequencing data. Each CDR3 protein is one row after TCRdb ran MiXCR on the PCR reads. The sample has hundreds of thousands of distinct CDR3 sequences, roughly two fifths seen once. The material sequenced was blood. The receptors come from a girl aged 5 to 17 with multiple sclerosis. Each CDR3 is given without its conserved first and last residue. Each record gives: CDR3 length, J gene, V gene, clone size, CDR3 protein. A clone size is listed for some rows: how often the clone was seen (once, few, many), or a class if it is expanded.

length: 15; J: TRBJ1-5; V: TRBV6-6; size: NA; CDR3: ASSRGLAVQLGQPQH
length: 13; J: TRBJ2-7; V: TRBV3-1; size: few; CDR3: ASSQDETSYYEQY
length: 13; J: TRBJ2-7; V: TRBV7-9; size: few; CDR3: ASSYGTASSYEQY
length: 11; J: TRBJ1-4; V: TRBV3-1; size: NA; CDR3: ASLGTTNEKLF
length: 13; J: TRBJ2-7; V: TRBV4-1; size: NA; CDR3: ASSQVGTRSYEQY
length: 14; J: TRBJ2-5; V: TRBV6-5; size: NA; CDR3: ASSYDTVGLQETQY
length: 14; J: TRBJ2-6; V: TRBV5-4; size: NA; CDR3: ASSLAESSGANVLT
length: 12; J: TRBJ2-6; V: TRBV20-1; size: NA; CDR3: SARQSSGANVLT
length: 14; J: TRBJ2-3; V: TRBV5-1; size: NA; CDR3: ASKGDRGSSTDTQY
length: 13; J: TRBJ1-1; V: TRBV6-5; size: NA; CDR3: ACTKGGAGDTEAF
length: 13; J: TRBJ1-4; V: TRBV7-2; size: NA; CDR3: ASSQYRDVHEKLF
length: 13; J: TRBJ2-1; V: TRBV27; size: NA; CDR3: ASRMETGAYNEQF
length: 11; J: TRBJ1-1; V: TRBV29-1; size: NA; CDR3: SVPDRGRTEAF
length: 12; J: TRBJ2-7; V: TRBV14; size: few; CDR3: ASSRWDSSYEQY
length: 11; J: TRBJ2-5; V: TRBV12-3/TRBV12-4; size: few; CDR3: ASSLSSKETQY
length: 12; J: TRBJ1-2; V: TRBV20-1; size: few; CDR3: SARRPGGLYGYT
length: 13; J: NA; V: TRBV15; size: NA; CDR3: ATSRYGQGAYEQY
length: 9; J: TRBJ2-5; V: TRBV2; size: NA; CDR3: ASRGKETQY
length: 14; J: TRBJ2-5; V: TRBV5-1; size: few; CDR3: ASSPATSGSQETQY
length: 12; J: TRBJ1-1; V: TRBV12-3/TRBV12-4; size: NA; CDR3: ASKYQGEATEAF
length: 11; J: TRBJ2-1; V: TRBV5-1; size: few; CDR3: ASSLGDGPEQF
length: 11; J: NA; V: TRBV24-1; size: NA; CDR3: ATSDNRGYEQY
length: 14; J: NA; V: TRBV3-1; size: few; CDR3: ASSRRTSGRVETQY
length: 13; J: TRBJ2-1; V: TRBV6-2/TRBV6-3; size: few; CDR3: ASSYREGRANEQF